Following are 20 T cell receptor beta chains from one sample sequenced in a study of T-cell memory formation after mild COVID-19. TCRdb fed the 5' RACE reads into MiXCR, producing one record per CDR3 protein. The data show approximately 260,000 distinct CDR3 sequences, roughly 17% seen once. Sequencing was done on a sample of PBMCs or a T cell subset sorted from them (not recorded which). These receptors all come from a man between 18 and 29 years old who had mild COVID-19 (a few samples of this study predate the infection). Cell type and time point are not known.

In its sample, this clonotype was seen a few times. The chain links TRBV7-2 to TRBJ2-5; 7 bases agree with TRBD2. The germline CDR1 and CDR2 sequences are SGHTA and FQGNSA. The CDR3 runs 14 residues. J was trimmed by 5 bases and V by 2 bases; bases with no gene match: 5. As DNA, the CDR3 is TGTGCCAGCAGCTTAAACGGGGGGTGGGAGACCCAGTACTTC. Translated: CASSLNGGWETQYF.

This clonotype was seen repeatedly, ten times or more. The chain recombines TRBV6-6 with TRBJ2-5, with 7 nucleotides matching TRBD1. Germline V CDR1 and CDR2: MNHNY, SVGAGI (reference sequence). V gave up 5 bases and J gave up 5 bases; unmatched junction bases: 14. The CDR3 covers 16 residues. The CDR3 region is CASSKGQSISLETQYF. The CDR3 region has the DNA TGTGCCAGCAGTAAGGGACAGTCAATCTCCCTTGAGACCCAGTACTTC.

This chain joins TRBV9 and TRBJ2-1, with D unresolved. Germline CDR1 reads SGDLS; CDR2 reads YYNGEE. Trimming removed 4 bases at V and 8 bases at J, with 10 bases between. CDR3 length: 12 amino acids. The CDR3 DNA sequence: TGTGCCAGCAGCCGCAGCCGGGATGAGCAGTTCTTC. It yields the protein CASSRSRDEQFF.

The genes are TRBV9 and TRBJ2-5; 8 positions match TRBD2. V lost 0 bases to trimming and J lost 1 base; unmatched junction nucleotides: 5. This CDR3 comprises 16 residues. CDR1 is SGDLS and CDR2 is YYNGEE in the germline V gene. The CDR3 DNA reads TGTGCCAGCAGCGTAGGCACGGGGGGGCCCCAAGAGACCCAGTACTTC. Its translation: CASSVGTGGPQETQYF. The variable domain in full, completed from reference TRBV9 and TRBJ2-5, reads DSGVTQTPKHLITATGQRVTLRCSPRSGDLSVYWYQQSLDQGLQFLIQYYNGEERAKGNILERFSAQQFPDLHSELNLSSLELGDSALYFCASSVGTGGPQETQYFGPGTRLLVL.

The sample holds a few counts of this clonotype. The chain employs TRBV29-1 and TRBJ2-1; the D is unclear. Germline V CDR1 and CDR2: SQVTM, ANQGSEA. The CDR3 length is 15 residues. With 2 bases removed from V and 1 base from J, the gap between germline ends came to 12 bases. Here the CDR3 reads CSVEMSGSSYNEQFF. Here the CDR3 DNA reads TGCAGCGTTGAAATGTCTGGGTCGTCCTACAATGAGCAGTTCTTC.

DNA of the CDR3: TGCGCCAGCAGCCAGTCACTTGGGAGGGGGGCCAAAAACATTCAGTACTTC. Translating gives CASSQSLGRGAKNIQYF. The chain joins TRBV4-3 to TRBJ2-4; possibly TRBD2 for D (7 bases). Germline V lookup: CDR1 LGHNA, CDR2 YSLEER. The CDR3 covers 17 residues. V lost 3 bases to trimming and J lost 1 base, with 16 bases between them.

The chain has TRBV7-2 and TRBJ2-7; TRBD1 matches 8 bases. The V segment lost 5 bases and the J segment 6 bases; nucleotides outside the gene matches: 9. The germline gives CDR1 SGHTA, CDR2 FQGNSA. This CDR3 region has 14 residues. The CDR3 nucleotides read TGTGCCAGCAGCCCTGTAACAGGGGGTGGCGAGCAGTACGTC. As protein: CASSPVTGGGEQYV.

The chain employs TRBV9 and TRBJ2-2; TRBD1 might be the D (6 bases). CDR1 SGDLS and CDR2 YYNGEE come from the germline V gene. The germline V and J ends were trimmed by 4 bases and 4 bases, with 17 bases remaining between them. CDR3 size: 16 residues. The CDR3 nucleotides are TGTGCCAGCAGCCCCCGAGTGCAGGGGACCACCGGGGAGCTGTTTTTT. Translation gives CASSPRVQGTTGELFF.

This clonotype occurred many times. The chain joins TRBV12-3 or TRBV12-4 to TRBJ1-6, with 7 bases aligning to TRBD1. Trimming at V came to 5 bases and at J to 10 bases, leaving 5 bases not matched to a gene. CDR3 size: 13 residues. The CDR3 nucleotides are TGTGCCAGCAGTGTAACAGGGGAATCACCCCTCCACTTT. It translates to CASSVTGESPLHF.

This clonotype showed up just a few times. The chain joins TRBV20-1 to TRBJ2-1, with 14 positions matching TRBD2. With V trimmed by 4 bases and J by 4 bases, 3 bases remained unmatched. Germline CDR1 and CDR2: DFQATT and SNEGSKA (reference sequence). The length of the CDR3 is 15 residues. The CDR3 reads CSATGLAGGYNEQFF. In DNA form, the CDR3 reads TGCAGTGCTACTGGACTAGCGGGGGGTTACAATGAGCAGTTCTTC.

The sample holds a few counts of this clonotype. This CDR3 is CASSEGGNSNQPQHF. CDR3 nucleotides: TGTGCCAGCAGCGAAGGGGGGAATAGCAATCAGCCCCAGCATTTT. The rearrangement joins TRBV11-2 to TRBJ1-5; D possibly corresponds to TRBD1 (6 bases). V lost 5 bases, J lost 0 bases, and 11 bases lay in between. Looked up from germline, CDR1 is SGHAT and CDR2 is FQNNGV. The CDR3 is made up of 15 amino acids. Using reference TRBV11-2 and TRBJ1-5 for the parts outside the CDR3, the full variable domain is EAGVAQSPRYKIIEKRQSVAFWCNPISGHATLYWYQQILGQGPKLLIQFQNNGVVDDSQLPKDRFSAERLKGVDSTLKIQPAKLEDSAVYLCASSEGGNSNQPQHFGDGTRLSIL.

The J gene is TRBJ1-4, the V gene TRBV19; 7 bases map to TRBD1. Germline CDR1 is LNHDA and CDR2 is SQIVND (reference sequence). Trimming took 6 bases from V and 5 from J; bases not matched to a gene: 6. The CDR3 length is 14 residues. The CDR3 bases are TGTGCCAGTAGCCGGGACAGACTGAATGAAAAACTGTTTTTT. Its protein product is CASSRDRLNEKLFF.

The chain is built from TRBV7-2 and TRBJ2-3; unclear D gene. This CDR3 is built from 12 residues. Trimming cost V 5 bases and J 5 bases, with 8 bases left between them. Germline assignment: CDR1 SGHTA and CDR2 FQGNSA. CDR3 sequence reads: CASSRLGDTQYF. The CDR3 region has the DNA TGTGCCAGCAGCCGCCTTGGAGATACGCAGTATTTT. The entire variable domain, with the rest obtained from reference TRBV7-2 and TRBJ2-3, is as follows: GAGVSQSPSNKVTEKGKDVELRCDPISGHTALYWYRQSLGQGLEFLIYFQGNSAPDKSGLPSDRFSAERTGGSVSTLTIQRTQQEDSAVYLCASSRLGDTQYFGPGTRLTVL.

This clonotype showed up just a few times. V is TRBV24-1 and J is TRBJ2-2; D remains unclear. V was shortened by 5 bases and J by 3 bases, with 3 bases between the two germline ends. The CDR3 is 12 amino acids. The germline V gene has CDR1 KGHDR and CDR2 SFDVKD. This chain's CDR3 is CATSGDTGELFF. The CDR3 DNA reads TGTGCCACCAGTGGGGACACCGGGGAGCTGTTTTTT.

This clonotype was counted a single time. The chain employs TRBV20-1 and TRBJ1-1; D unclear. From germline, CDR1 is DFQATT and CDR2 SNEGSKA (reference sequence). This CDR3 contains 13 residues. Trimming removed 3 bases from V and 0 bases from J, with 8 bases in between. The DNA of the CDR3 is TGCAGTGCTAGGAGAGAGCTGAACACTGAAGCTTTCTTT. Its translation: CSARRELNTEAFF.

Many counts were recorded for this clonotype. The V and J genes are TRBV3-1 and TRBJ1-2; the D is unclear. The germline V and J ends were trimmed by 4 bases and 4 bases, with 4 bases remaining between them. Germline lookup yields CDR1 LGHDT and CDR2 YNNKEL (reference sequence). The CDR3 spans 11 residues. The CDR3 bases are TGTGCCAGCAGCCGACTCTATGGCTACACCTTC. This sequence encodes CASSRLYGYTF.

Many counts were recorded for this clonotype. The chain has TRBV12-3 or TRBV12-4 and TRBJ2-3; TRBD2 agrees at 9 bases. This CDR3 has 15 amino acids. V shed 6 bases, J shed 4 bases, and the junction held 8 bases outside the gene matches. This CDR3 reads CASSLVAGVADTQYF. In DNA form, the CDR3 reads TGTGCCAGCAGCCTCGTAGCGGGGGTAGCAGATACGCAGTATTTT.

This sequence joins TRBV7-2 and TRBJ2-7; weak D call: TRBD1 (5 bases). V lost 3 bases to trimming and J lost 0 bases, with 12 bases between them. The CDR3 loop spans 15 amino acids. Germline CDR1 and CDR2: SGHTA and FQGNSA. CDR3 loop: CASSLIQDTSYEQYF. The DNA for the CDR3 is TGTGCCAGCAGCTTGATTCAGGACACCTCCTACGAGCAGTACTTC.

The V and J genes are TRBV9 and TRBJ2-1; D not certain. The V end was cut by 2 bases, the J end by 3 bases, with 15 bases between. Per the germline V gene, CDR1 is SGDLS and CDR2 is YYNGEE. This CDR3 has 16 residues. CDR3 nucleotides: TGTGCCAGCAGCGTCTCCCAGACGACGGGCTACAATGAGCAGTTCTTC. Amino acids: CASSVSQTTGYNEQFF.

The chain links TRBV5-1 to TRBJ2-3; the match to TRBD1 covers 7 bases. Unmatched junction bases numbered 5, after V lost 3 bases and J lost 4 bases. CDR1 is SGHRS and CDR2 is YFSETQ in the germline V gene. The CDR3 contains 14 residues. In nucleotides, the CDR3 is TGCGCCAGCAGCTCTGACAGGGTAGCAGATACGCAGTATTTT. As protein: CASSSDRVADTQYF.